This TCR beta chain stems from a study of breast tumors, draining lymph nodes, adjacent tissues. General study findings and limits: Tumor T cell lymph node origin was a supported hypothesis, not proven. Tumors had less TCR diversity than lymph nodes, more than nontumor tissue. Data fit most tumor T cells coming from lymph node, expanding in tumor. Compared with basal-like, luminal-like tumors shared significantly more repertoire with nontumor tissue.

TCRdb processed the multiplex PCR reads anew with MiXCR; each CDR3 protein has one entry. The sample has 23,000 or so distinct CDR3 sequences; approximately 64% are singletons. With 5 bases removed from V and 3 bases from J, the gap between germline ends came to 10 bases. The germline gives CDR1 SGHAT, CDR2 FQNNGV. This CDR3 is built from 14 residues. This clonotype was seen repeatedly, ten times or more. The antigen is unknown. The sample consisted of tumor-adjacent breast tissue. This TCR came from a female donor with breast cancer. Some clones in this sample may be carry-over from other donors' samples. This chain connects TRBV11-2 to TRBJ1-4; no firm D call. CDR3 residues: CASSPGGANEKLFF. As DNA, the CDR3 is TGTGCCAGCAGCCCTGGCGGGGCTAATGAAAAACTGTTTTTT.